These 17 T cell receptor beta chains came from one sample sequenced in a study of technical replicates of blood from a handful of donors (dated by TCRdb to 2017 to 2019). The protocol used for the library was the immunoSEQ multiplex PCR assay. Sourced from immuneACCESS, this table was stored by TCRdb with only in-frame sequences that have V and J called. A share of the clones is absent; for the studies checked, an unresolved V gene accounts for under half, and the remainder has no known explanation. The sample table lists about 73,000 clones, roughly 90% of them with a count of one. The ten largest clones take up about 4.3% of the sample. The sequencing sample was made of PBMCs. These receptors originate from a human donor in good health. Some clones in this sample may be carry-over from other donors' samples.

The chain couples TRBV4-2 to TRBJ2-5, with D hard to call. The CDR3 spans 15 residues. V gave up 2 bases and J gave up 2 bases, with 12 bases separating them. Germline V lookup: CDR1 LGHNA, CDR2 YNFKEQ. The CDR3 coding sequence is TGTGCCAGCAGCCAAAGCAGAGGAGTACAAGAGACCCAGTACTTC. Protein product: CASSQSRGVQETQYF.

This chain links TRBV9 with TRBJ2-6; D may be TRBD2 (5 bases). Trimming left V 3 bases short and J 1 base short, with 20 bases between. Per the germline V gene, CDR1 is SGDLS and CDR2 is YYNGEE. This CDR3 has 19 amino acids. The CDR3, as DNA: TGTGCCAGCAGCGCCAGAACCATAGGCGGACTGTCTGGGGCCAACGTCCTGACTTTC. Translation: CASSARTIGGLSGANVLTF.

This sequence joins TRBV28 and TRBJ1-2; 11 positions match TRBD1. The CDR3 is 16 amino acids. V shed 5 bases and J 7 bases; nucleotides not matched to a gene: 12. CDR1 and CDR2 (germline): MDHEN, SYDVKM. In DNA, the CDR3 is TGTGCCAGCAGTATATCCGGGACAGGGGGATTGGTTGGCTACACCTTC. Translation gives CASSISGTGGLVGYTF.

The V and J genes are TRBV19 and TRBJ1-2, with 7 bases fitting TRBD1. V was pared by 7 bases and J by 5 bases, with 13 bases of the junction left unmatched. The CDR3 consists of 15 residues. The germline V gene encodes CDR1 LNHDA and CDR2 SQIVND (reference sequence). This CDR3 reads CASTEDYGTVYGYTF. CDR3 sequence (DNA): TGTGCCAGTACCGAAGACTACGGGACAGTTTATGGCTACACCTTC. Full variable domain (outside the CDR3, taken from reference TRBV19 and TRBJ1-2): DGGITQSPKYLFRKEGQNVTLSCEQNLNHDAMYWYRQDPGQGLRLIYYSQIVNDFQKGDIAEGYSVSREKKESFPLTVTSAQKNPTAFYLCASTEDYGTVYGYTFGSGTRLTVV.

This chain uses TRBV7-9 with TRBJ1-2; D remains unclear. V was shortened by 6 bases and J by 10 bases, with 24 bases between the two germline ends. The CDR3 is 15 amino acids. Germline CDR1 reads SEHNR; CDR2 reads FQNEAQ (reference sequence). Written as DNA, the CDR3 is TGTGCCAGCAGGCCCGCTTCCGAGCTCCAATTCTCCTACACCTTC. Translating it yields CASRPASELQFSYTF.

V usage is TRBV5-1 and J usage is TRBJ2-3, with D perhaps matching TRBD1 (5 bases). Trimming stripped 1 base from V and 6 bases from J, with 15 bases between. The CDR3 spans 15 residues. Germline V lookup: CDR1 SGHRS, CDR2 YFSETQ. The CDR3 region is CASSLPAGNMDTQYF. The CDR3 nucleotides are TGCGCCAGCAGCTTGCCGGCAGGGAACATGGATACGCAGTATTTT.

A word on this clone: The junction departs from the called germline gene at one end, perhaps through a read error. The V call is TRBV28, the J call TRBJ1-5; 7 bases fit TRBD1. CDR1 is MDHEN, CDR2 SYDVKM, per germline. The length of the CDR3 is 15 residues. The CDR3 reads CASSLTGQANKPQHF. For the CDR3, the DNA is TGTGCCAGCAGTTTAACTGGACAGGCCAATAAGCCCCAGCATTTT.

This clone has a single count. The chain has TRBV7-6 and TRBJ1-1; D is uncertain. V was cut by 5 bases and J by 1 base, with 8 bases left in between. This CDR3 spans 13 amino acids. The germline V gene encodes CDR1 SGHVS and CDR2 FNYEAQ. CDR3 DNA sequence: TGTGCCAGCAGCCCGTTCTCGAACACTGAAGCTTTCTTT. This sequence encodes CASSPFSNTEAFF.

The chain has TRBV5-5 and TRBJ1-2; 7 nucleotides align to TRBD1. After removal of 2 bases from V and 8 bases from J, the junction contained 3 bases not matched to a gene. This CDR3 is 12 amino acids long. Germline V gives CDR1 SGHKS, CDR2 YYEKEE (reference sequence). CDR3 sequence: CASSLDRDGYTF. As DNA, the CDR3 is TGTGCCAGCAGCTTAGACAGGGACGGCTACACCTTC. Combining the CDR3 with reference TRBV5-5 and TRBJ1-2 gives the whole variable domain DAGVTQSPTHLIKTRGQQVTLRCSPISGHKSVSWYQQVLGQGPQFIFQYYEKEERGRGNFPDRFSARQFPNYSSELNVNALLLGDSALYLCASSLDRDGYTFGSGTRLTVV.

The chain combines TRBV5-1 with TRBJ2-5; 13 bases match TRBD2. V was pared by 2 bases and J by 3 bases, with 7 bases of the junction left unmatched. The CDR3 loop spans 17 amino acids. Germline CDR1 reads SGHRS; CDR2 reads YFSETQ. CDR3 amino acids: CASSFGYGLAGEETQYF. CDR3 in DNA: TGCGCCAGCAGCTTTGGATACGGACTAGCGGGAGAAGAGACCCAGTACTTC. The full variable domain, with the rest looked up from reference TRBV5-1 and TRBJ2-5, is KAGVTQTPRYLIKTRGQQVTLSCSPISGHRSVSWYQQTPGQGLQFLFEYFSETQRNKGNFPGRFSGRQFSNSRSEMNVSTLELGDSALYLCASSFGYGLAGEETQYFGPGTRLLVL.

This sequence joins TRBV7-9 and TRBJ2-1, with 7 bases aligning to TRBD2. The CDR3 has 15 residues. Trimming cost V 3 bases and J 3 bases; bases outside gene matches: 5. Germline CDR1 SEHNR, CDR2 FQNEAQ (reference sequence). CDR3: CASSFGAGIYNEQFF. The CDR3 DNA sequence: TGTGCCAGCAGCTTCGGAGCGGGAATCTACAATGAGCAGTTCTTC.

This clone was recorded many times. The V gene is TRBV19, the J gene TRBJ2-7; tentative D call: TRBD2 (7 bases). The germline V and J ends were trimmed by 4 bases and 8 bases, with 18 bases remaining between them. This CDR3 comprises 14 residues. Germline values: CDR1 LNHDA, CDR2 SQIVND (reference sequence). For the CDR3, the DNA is TGTGCCAGTAGTACCGGACTACCCGGGGGGCAGCAGTACTTC. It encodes CASSTGLPGGQQYF.

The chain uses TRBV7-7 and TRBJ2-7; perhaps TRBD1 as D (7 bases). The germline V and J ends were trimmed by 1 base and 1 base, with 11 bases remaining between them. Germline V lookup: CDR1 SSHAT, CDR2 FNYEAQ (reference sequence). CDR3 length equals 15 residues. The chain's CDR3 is CASSLEAGGSYEQYF. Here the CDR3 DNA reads TGTGCCAGCAGCTTAGAAGCAGGGGGGTCCTACGAGCAGTACTTC.

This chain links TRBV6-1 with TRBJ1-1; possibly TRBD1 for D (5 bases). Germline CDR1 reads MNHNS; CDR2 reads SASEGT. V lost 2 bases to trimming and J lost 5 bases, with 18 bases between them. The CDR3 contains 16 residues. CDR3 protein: CASSEYRGRLDTEAFF. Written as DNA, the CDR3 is TGTGCCAGCAGTGAATACCGGGGGAGACTGGATACTGAAGCTTTCTTT.

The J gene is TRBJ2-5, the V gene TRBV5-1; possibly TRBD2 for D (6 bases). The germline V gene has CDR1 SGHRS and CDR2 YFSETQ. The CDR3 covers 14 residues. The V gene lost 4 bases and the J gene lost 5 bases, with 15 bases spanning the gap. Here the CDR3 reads CASSHRAGRETQYF. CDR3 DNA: TGCGCCAGCAGCCATAGGGCGGGAAGGGAGACCCAGTACTTC. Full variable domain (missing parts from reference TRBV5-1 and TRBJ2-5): KAGVTQTPRYLIKTRGQQVTLSCSPISGHRSVSWYQQTPGQGLQFLFEYFSETQRNKGNFPGRFSGRQFSNSRSEMNVSTLELGDSALYLCASSHRAGRETQYFGPGTRLLVL.

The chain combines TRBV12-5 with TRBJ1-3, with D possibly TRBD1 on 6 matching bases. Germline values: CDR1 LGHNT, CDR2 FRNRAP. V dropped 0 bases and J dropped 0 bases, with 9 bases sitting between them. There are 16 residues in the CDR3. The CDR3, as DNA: TGTGCTAGTGGTTTGGTACAGGGAGTCTCTGGAAACACCATATATTTT. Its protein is CASGLVQGVSGNTIYF. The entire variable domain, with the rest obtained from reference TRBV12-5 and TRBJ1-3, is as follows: DARVTQTPRHKVTEMGQEVTMRCQPILGHNTVFWYRQTMMQGLELLAYFRNRAPLDDSGMPKDRFSAEMPDATLATLKIQPSEPRDSAVYFCASGLVQGVSGNTIYFGEGSWLTVV.

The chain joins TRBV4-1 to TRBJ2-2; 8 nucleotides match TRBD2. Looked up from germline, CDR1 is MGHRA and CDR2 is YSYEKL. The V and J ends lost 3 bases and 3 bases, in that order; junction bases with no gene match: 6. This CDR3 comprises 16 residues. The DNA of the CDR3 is TGCGCCAGCAGCCAGGGGGGACTAGACCACACCGGGGAGCTGTTTTTT. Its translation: CASSQGGLDHTGELFF.